The 7 T cell receptor beta chains below come from one sample, sequenced in a study of vaccination and CD4 T cells after COVID-19. Their antigen targets remain unknown. Sequencing of the DNA from cultured CD4+ T cells was carried out with the Oncomine TCR Beta short-read assay. TCRdb reprocessed the PCR reads via MiXCR and lists one record per CDR3 protein. The sample records about 11,000 distinct CDR3 sequences, 64% being singletons. Specified treatment: roughly ten-day PBMC culture with coronavirus spike peptide pools or control peptides (ViraFEST assay). Sequencing used CD4+ T cells from blood, cultured in vitro. The source of these receptors is a human donor who had recovered from COVID-19.

The chain employs TRBV12-3 or TRBV12-4 and TRBJ1-6; TRBD1 is a possible D gene (6 bases). The V and J ends lost 5 bases and 9 bases respectively, with 17 bases between them. CDR3 size: 15 residues. The CDR3 reads CASSPRRDKGSPLHF. DNA for the CDR3: TGTGCCAGCAGTCCCCGTAGGGACAAGGGTTCACCCCTCCACTTT.

This clonotype was seen a handful of times. This chain connects TRBV20-1 to TRBJ1-2; 8 nucleotides align to TRBD1. The CDR3 loop spans 13 amino acids. With 6 bases clipped from V and 7 bases from J, the junction kept 10 bases outside the gene matches. Germline V CDR1 and CDR2: DFQATT, SNEGSKA (reference sequence). Written as DNA, the CDR3 is TGCAGTGCACCCCGACAGGGGAAGAGTGGCTACACCTTC. Its protein product is CSAPRQGKSGYTF.

V is TRBV11-2 and J is TRBJ2-6; perhaps TRBD1 as D (5 bases). CDR3 length equals 15 residues. Germline assignment: CDR1 SGHAT and CDR2 FQNNGV. V was shortened by 3 bases and J by 4 bases, with 10 bases between the two germline ends. The CDR3 is CASSFGASGANVLTF. The CDR3, as DNA: TGTGCCAGCAGCTTTGGGGCCTCAGGGGCCAACGTCCTGACTTTC.

The genes are TRBV10-3 and TRBJ1-5; D may be TRBD1 (5 bases). The CDR3 runs 15 residues. V was clipped by 10 bases and J by 2 bases, with 18 bases between them. Looked up from germline, CDR1 is ENHRY and CDR2 is SYGVKD. The CDR3 region is CATHLYGTGNQPQHF. The CDR3 DNA reads as TGTGCCACACATTTATACGGGACGGGCAATCAGCCCCAGCATTTT.

In this sample, this clonotype turned up once. The chain employs TRBV15 and TRBJ2-3; tentative D call: TRBD2 (6 bases). Per the germline V gene, CDR1 is LNHNV and CDR2 is YYDKDF (reference sequence). The CDR3 consists of 16 residues. Between the trimmed V and J ends, which lost 4 bases and 3 bases, there was a span of 17 bases. The CDR3 reads CATSKSVGGVTDTQYF. As DNA, the CDR3 is TGTGCCACCAGCAAGTCAGTGGGCGGGGTAACAGATACGCAGTATTTT.

The rearrangement joins TRBV24-1 to TRBJ2-1; TRBD1 matches at 9 bases. V was clipped by 0 bases and J by 7 bases; unmatched bases: 3. Germline V gene sequence: CDR1 KGHDR, CDR2 SFDVKD. This CDR3 spans 15 amino acids. CDR3 DNA sequence: TGTGCCACCAGTGATTTGCCGGACAGGGGTAATGAGCAGTTCTTC. Amino acid sequence: CATSDLPDRGNEQFF.

The chain carries TRBV7-9 and TRBJ2-7; D possibly matches TRBD1 or TRBD2 (5 bases each). The V end lost 1 base, the J end lost 0 bases, and 13 bases lay between the germline ends. There are 16 residues in the CDR3. CDR1 SEHNR and CDR2 FQNEAQ come from the germline V gene (reference sequence). CDR3 protein: CASSLESWGNSYEQYF. Written as DNA, the CDR3 is TGTGCCAGCAGCTTAGAATCTTGGGGGAACTCCTACGAGCAGTACTTC.